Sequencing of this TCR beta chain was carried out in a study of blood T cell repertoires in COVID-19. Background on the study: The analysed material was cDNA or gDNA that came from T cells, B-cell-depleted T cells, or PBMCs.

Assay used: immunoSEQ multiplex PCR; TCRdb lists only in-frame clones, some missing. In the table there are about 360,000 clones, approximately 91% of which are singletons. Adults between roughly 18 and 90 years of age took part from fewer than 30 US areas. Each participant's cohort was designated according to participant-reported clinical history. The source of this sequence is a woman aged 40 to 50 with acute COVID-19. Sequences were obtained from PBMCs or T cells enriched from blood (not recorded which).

CDR3 in amino acids: CASSLAGGHQETQYF. The CDR3 region has the DNA TGCGCCAGCAGCTTGGCAGGGGGCCACCAAGAGACCCAGTACTTC. The rearrangement joins TRBV5-1 to TRBJ2-5, with 8 bases lining up with TRBD1. The CDR3 covers 15 residues. The V gene's germline CDR1 is SGHRS and CDR2 YFSETQ. Trimming removed 0 bases from V and 0 bases from J; junction bases left unmatched: 1.